This entry concerns a single T cell receptor beta chain. Its antigen is still unknown. One base away there is no much larger clone; base qualities are not given. This sample was taken from a study of cytomegalovirus exposure and HLA in healthy donors (dated by TCRdb to 2015 to 2018). Notes on the research overall: An earlier analysis of approximately 600 of the donors reported more than 250 Gb of sequence data and some 120 million unique TCR beta sequences from 190 million or so T cells. An early release that covered about 600 HLA-typed donors contained around 300 gigabases of sequencing data and approximately 85 million unique TCR sequences. The genetic ancestry cluster associated with self-reported Caucasian donors included roughly 84% of the approximately 400 genotyped donors. The study aimed to test whether signatures of past pathogen exposure could be identified by cataloging public T cell receptors. The T cell repertoires of 700 or so subjects were profiled by immunosequencing and related to cytomegalovirus serostatus. In addition to the first cohort of 650 to 800 subjects, a separate validation cohort of 120 different subjects was used. To predict cytomegalovirus infection status, the study brought together high-throughput TCR immunosequencing, statistical association of individual TCRs with disease status, and machine learning. To study patterns of TCR occurrence, a later analysis re-analyzed previously published TCR beta repertoires from several hundred donors and added high-resolution HLA genotyping. The later analysis used no new phenotypic data to find candidate immune exposures, relying instead on TCR beta sequences and their occurrence across donors. In an earlier analysis of 587 of the donors, high-throughput TCR beta sequencing was used to judge whether each TCR beta V gene segment behaved as functional or pseudogenic. Alongside the repertoire data, information on donor age, sex, ethnicity and CMV serostatus was compiled. Genome-wide SNP genotypes for about 60% of the roughly 670 donors were used in a later genetic analysis, which treated that subset as a discovery cohort. Every discovery cohort repertoire had been produced on one sequencing platform. HLA typing covered class I and class II loci at four-digit resolution. Typing coverage differed by locus: A, B, C, DRB1 and DQB1 were typed in about 620-640 donors, DQA1 in about 550, DPA1 in approximately 600, and DPB1 in just under 490. Because of strong linkage in the cohort, five DR-DQ haplotypes were treated as single units for association and clustering. On average, roughly 240,000 unique TCR beta nucleotide sequences were sequenced per donor among roughly 430 genotyped donors of the cohort, with about 19% of those sequences being non-productive. Study-wide conclusions, independent of this receptor: Most CMV-associated TCR beta chains appeared to be HLA-restricted in a later analysis, and the HLA associations seemed to be driven largely by CMV exposure. A cluster of highly shared sequence variants was judged likely to be a technical artifact of the sequencing pipeline. Over 15 rarely observed V segments, including chromosome 9 orphons, were excluded from the earlier analysis of several hundred of the donors because counts were too low. According to a later genetic analysis, donors in an Asian-associated ancestry cluster had fewer N-insertions in productive TCRs than the approximately 700-donor mean. Some IMGT-functional V segments, including TRBV6-2 and TRBV6-3, could not be told apart with the 87-base-pair reads, so those segments were excluded. Presence/absence analyses assumed roughly uniform sequencing depth across donors, an assumption that may not hold. For the cohort, immune exposure information was limited to CMV serostatus. In a later analysis, the rate of TCR association differed among HLA loci, with DRB1 alleles having the most associated TCRs and HLA-C alleles having the fewest. In a later analysis, HLA-associated TCR beta chains showed more clonal expansion and lower generation probabilities than non-associated chains that were equally common. A few of the identified cytomegalovirus-associated TCR beta chains were confirmed in vitro to be specific for cytomegalovirus antigens. Several of the top co-occurrence clusters appeared to be linked to parvovirus B19, influenza, CMV and Epstein-Barr virus, according to a later analysis. HLA typing was unavailable for some donors at each locus, so association tests used only the typed subset. The classifier was reported to diagnose cytomegalovirus status with high specificity and sensitivity in both the original cohort and the validation cohort. A later analysis associated 15,000 or so TCR beta sequences with specific HLA alleles at a false discovery rate of 0.05. The authors suggested that the approach could potentially be extended to other disease states and immunological phenotypes. V-gene and J-gene trimming of TCR beta chains was associated with a missense DCLRE1C variant in a later genetic analysis, and the association was replicated in an independent cohort. In this cohort, only TCR beta chains were sequenced, and detectable features were limited by the absence of alpha or paired-chain data. An earlier analysis of 587 of the donors showed that most TCR beta V segments appeared in productive rearrangements either about 87% or about 30% of the time, which broadly matched IMGT annotations. The study gave a list of more than 150 TCR beta chains associated with cytomegalovirus. A further reported finding was that TCR beta sequences accurately predicted the HLA-A and HLA-B alleles for most subjects in the first cohort. While some public TCRs were present in many individuals, most TCR sequences turned up only very rarely across donors. Strong co-occurrence of HLA alleles, especially DR and DQ, made assigning TCR associations to individual alleles difficult. Linkage disequilibrium might explain the correlated functional status among segregating V segments, but an unknown experimental factor could not be ruled out.

The cohort was made up of under 800 healthy bone marrow donors. All cohort members were sampled while nominally healthy, although unrecorded immune exposures were likely present. The donor tested CMV seronegative and was one of the 352 seronegative cohort members. A peripheral blood sample was provided by each donor, and peripheral blood mononuclear cells were used for TCR beta sequencing. The Qiagen DNeasy Blood Extraction Kit was used to extract genomic DNA from the blood cell samples. Trimmed from V: 4 bases; trimmed from J: 8 bases; junction bases lacking a gene match: 9. From the cysteine through the phenylalanine, the CDR3 covers 14 amino acids. The sequence is cut down to CDR3 DNA, 42 bases in frame from base 1. CDR1 and CDR2, looked up from the germline V gene, are SGHRS and YFSETQ. Libraries came from the immunoSEQ multiplex PCR assay. The multiplex PCR relied on a mix of 60 forward primers for TCR Vbeta segments and 13 reverse primers for TCR Jbeta segments. The CDR3 region of rearranged TCR beta genes was amplified from genomic DNA with a multiplex PCR assay. On the Illumina HiSeq System, the amplified TCR beta libraries were sequenced as 87-base-pair reads. The paper's data handling went like this. A later analysis tallied around 82 million unique TCR beta chains across the 666 repertoires, and some 12 million of those chains were shared by two or more donors. To remove PCR and sequencing errors, raw reads were error-corrected and collapsed into unique sequences using a nearest-neighbor algorithm that merged closely related sequences. CDR3 sequences were aligned to IMGT reference sequences to assign V, D and J gene segments. For a sequence to be retained, a match of at least six nucleotides was required to both a V gene segment and a J gene segment. A rearrangement counted as productive if the CDR3 had no stop codons and remained in frame with V and J, and every other rearrangement counted as non-productive. Following IMGT convention, CDR3 was defined as the stretch from the second conserved V-encoded cysteine to the conserved J-encoded phenylalanine. Sequences without an unambiguous match to a single V gene segment were excluded from the earlier analysis of 587 of the donors. In an earlier analysis of 587 of the donors, a V segment was called functional when productive rearrangements were above 56.7%, and segregating when the standard deviation between donors exceeded 5%. A statistical classification framework was developed to diagnose cytomegalovirus status using the catalog of TCR beta chain sequences. In a later analysis, V and J genes were assigned by comparing TCR nucleotide sequences against IMGT/GENE-DB human TR gene sequences. Using the TCRdist pipeline, a later analysis assigned CDR3 sequences along with most-parsimonious VDJ recombination scenarios. In a later analysis, each TCR beta chain was defined by its CDR3 amino acid sequence together with its V-gene family, and reads without a unique V-gene family were excluded. To address suspected cross-contamination and a sequencing artifact, a later analysis removed a few hundred highly shared, low-generation-probability nucleotide sequences. A later analysis calculated a clonal expansion index for each public chain from normalized within-repertoire ranks of inferred template counts. In a later analysis, generation probabilities were computed with a VDJ recombination model fitted to out-of-frame rearrangements, and the resulting probabilities were checked against IGoR. A later analysis scored TCR-TCR, TCR-HLA and TCR-CMV co-occurrence with hypergeometric tests, applying a repertoire-size bias correction to TCR pairs. In a later analysis, false discovery rates were estimated by permuting HLA or CMV assignments 20 times. In a later analysis, co-occurring TCRs were grouped using DBSCAN, and TCRdist sequence similarity was added for clustering within HLA-allele-positive subsets. Repertoires with fewer than 30,000 or more than 120,000 public chains were left out of co-occurrence clustering, as were four to six repertoires with anomalous nucleotide sharing. TCRdb stores this immuneACCESS table with in-frame sequences only. Part of the clones is absent; in the studies checked, under half of the shortfall reflects unresolved V genes, and no reason is known for the rest. The V and J calls and clone size are taken from that table; D and trimming were inferred from the DNA. Present in this sample are approximately 120,000 clones, roughly two thirds of which were seen just once. Of the sample, about 8.4% falls within the top ten clones.

Specimen: PBMCs. The sequence links TRBV5-1 to TRBJ1-2; 9 of the junction bases match TRBD1. This TCR came from a man in his forties in good health and CMV-seronegative. The CDR3 protein sequence reads: CASSPGTGYGGYTF. In nucleotide form, the sequence is TGCGCCAGCAGCCCGGGGACAGGGTATGGAGGCTACACCTTC.